This TCR beta chain appears in the sequencing data of a study of T-cell memory formation after mild COVID-19. Study overall: Clusters were largely donor specific. Study-wide results and caveats: The study detected some responding clones in pre-infection memory, suggesting cross-reactive memory joined.

Libraries for TCRalpha and TCRbeta carried sample barcodes and unique molecular identifiers via 5'RACE. Via MiXCR, TCRdb re-called the 5' RACE reads, giving one row per CDR3 protein. The table shows more than 300,000 distinct CDR3 sequences, with about 13% occurring only once. The CDR3 sequence is 13 residues long. Germline V lookup: CDR1 MNHEY, CDR2 SVGEGT. With 6 bases removed from V and 9 bases from J, the gap between germline ends came to 15 bases. Details on this clonotype: The antigen remains unidentified.

The chain recombines TRBV6-2 or TRBV6-3 with TRBJ2-1; D ambiguous. Sequenced sample: PBMCs or a T cell subset sorted from them (not recorded which). This clonotype was obtained from a man between 18 and 29 years old who had mild COVID-19 (a few samples of this study predate the infection). Cell type and time point are not known. The CDR3 bases are TGTGCCAGCAGCGTTTTCCGAGGCGGTGAGCAGTTCTTC. The encoded protein is CASSVFRGGEQFF.